The TCR beta chain under discussion was sequenced for a study of T cell responses to AZD1222 COVID-19 vaccine. Looking at the study overall: Whether given at about 4 or about 12 weeks, second doses were pooled.

Findings and limits, study-wide: Nearly half of the spike-specific TCRs reportedly recognize variant regions that carry no mutations. Vaccine-related CD4 TCRs covered spike, predominating at 160-218 and 743-854.

V lost 4 bases and J lost 0, with 10 bases in between. CDR1 is MNHEY, CDR2 SVGEGT, per germline. The CDR3 consists of 15 residues. Assay used: immunoSEQ multiplex PCR; TCRdb lists only in-frame clones, some missing. The sample holds roughly 150,000 clones, around nine tenths seen once. On this clone itself: Its antigen remains unidentified.

V usage is TRBV6-2 or TRBV6-3 and J usage is TRBJ1-3; unclear D gene. This receptor was taken from an adult in good health. The starting material was peripheral blood, obtained on day 0 of AZD1222 vaccination. CDR3 in DNA: TGTGCCAGCAGTTCGCGCCGGGCCTCTGGAAACACCATATATTTT. The encoded protein is CASSSRRASGNTIYF.